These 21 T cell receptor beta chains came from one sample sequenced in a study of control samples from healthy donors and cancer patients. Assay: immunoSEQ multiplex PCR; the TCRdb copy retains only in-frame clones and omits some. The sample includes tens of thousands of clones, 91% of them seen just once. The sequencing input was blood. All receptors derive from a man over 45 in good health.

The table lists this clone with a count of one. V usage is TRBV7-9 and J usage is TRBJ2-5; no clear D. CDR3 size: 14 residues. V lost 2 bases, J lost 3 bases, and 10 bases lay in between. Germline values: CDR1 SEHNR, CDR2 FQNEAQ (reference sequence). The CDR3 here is CASSLTRTEETQYF. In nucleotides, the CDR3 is TGTGCCAGCAGCTTAACCAGAACAGAAGAGACCCAGTACTTC.

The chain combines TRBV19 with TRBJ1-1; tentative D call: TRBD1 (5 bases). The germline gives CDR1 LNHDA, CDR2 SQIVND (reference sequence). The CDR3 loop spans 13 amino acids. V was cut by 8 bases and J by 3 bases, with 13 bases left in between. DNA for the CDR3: TGTGCCAGTCGCCCGGGGGTACACACTGAAGCTTTCTTT. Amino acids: CASRPGVHTEAFF.

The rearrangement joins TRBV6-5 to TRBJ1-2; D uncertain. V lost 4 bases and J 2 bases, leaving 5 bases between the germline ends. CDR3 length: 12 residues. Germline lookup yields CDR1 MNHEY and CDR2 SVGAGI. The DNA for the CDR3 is TGTGCCAGCAGTTCAAACAACTATGGCTACACCTTC. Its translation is CASSSNNYGYTF.

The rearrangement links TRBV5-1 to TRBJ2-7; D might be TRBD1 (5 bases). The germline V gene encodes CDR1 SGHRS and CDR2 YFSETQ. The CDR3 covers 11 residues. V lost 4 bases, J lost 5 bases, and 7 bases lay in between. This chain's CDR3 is CASSVGDEQYF. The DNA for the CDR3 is TGCGCCAGCAGCGTAGGGGACGAGCAGTACTTC.

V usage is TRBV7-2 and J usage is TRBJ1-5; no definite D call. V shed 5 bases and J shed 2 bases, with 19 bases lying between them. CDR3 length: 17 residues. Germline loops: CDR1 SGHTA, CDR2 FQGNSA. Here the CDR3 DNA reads TGTGCCAGCAGCCCGGGTGGGAGGGCGAGGGGCAATCAGCCCCAGCATTTT. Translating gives CASSPGGRARGNQPQHF.

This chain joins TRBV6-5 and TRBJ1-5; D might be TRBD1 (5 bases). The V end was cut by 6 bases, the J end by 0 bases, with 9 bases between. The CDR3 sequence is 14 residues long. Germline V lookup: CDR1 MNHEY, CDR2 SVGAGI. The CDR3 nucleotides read TGTGCCAGCAGACAGGACGTTAGCAATCAGCCCCAGCATTTT. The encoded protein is CASRQDVSNQPQHF.

CDR3 sequence: CASSPGLLYGYTF. CDR3 in DNA: TGTGCCAGCAGCCCGGGTCTCCTGTATGGCTACACCTTC. This rearrangement joins TRBV14 to TRBJ1-2; no definite D call. Germline values: CDR1 SGHDN, CDR2 FVKESK. V was pared by 4 bases and J by 5 bases, with 11 bases between. CDR3 length: 13 residues. Complete variable domain (other parts from reference TRBV14 and TRBJ1-2): EAGVTQFPSHSVIEKGQTVTLRCDPISGHDNLYWYRRVMGKEIKFLLHFVKESKQDESGMPNNRFLAERTGGTYSTLKVQPAELEDSGVYFCASSPGLLYGYTFGSGTRLTVV.

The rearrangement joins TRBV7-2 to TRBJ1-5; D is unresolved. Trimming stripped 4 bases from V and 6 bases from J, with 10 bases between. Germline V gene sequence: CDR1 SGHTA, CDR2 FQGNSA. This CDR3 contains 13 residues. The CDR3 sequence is CASSSESVQPQHF. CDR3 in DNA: TGTGCCAGCAGCTCGGAGTCGGTTCAGCCCCAGCATTTT.

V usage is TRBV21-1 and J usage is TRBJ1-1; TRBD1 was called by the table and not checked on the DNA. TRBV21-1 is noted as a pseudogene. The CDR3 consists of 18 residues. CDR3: CASSKTSMDSEGGTEAFF. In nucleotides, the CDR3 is TGTGCCAGCAGCAAAACTTCCATGGACAGCGAGGGCGGGACTGAAGCTTTCTTT.

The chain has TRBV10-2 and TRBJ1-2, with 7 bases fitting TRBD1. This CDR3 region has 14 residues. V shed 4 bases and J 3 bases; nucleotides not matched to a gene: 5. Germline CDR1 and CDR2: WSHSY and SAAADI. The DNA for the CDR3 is TGCGCCAGCAGTGGGGCCGGGACAGACTATGGCTACACCTTC. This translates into CASSGAGTDYGYTF.

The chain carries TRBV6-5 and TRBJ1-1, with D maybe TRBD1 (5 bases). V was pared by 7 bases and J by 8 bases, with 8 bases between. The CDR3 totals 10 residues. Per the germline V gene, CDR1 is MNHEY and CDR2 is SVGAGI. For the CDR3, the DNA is TGTGCCAGCATAAAGGGGGAAGCTTTCTTT. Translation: CASIKGEAFF.

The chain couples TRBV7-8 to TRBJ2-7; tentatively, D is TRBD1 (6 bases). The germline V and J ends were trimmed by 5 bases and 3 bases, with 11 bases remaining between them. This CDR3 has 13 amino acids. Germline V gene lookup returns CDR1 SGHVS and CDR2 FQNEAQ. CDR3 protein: CASSRDTLYEQYF. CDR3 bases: TGTGCCAGCAGCCGGGACACCCTCTACGAGCAGTACTTC.

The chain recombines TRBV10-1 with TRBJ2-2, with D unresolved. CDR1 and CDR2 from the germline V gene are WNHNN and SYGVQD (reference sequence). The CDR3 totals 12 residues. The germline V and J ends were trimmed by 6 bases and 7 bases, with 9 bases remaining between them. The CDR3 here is CASSPDGGELFF. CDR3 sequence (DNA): TGCGCCAGCAGCCCGGATGGCGGGGAGCTGTTTTTT.

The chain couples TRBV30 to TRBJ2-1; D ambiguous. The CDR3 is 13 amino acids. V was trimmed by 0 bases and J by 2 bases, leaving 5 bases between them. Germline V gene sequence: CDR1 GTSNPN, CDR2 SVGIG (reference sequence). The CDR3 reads CAWSVEAYNEQFF. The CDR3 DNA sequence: TGTGCCTGGAGTGTAGAGGCCTACAATGAGCAGTTCTTC.

The DNA of the CDR3 is TGTGCCAGCAGGGACGGGACAGGGGAACCAGCCCAGTACTTC. It translates to CASRDGTGEPAQYF. The genes are TRBV2 and TRBJ2-5; 10 bases agree with TRBD1. Germline assignment: CDR1 SNHLY and CDR2 FYNNEI. V gave up 6 bases and J gave up 9 bases; unmatched junction bases: 10. The CDR3 sequence is 14 residues long.

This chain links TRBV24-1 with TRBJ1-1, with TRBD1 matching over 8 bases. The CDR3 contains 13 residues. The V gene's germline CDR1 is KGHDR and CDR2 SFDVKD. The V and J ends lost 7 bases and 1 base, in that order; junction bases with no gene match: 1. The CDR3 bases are TGTGCCACCAGCAGGGGGCAGAACACTGAAGCTTTCTTT. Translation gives CATSRGQNTEAFF.

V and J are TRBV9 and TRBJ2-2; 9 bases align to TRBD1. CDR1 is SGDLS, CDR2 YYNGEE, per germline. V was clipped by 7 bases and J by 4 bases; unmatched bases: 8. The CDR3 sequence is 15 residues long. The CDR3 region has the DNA TGTGCCAGCGGAACAGGGGGCGCGAGCACCGGGGAGCTGTTTTTT. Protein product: CASGTGGASTGELFF.

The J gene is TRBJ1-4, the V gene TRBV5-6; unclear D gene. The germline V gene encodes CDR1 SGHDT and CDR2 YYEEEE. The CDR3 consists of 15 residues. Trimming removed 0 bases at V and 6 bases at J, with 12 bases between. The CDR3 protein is CASSLGLREDEKLFF. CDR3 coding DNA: TGTGCCAGCAGCTTGGGACTTCGCGAAGATGAAAAACTGTTTTTT.

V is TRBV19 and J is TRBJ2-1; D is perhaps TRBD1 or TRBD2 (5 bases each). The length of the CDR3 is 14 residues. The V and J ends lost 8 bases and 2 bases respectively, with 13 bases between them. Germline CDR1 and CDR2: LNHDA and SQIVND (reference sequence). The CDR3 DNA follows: TGTGCCAGTTCCGGGGCTTTAACCTACAATGAGCAGTTCTTC. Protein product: CASSGALTYNEQFF. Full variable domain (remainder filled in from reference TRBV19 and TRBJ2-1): DGGITQSPKYLFRKEGQNVTLSCEQNLNHDAMYWYRQDPGQGLRLIYYSQIVNDFQKGDIAEGYSVSREKKESFPLTVTSAQKNPTAFYLCASSGALTYNEQFFGPGTRLTVL.

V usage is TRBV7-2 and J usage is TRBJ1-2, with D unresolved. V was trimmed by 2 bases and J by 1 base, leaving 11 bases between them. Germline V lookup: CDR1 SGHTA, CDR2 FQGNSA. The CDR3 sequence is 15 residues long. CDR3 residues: CASSLQEHYNYGYTF. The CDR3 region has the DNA TGTGCCAGCAGCTTACAGGAACACTATAACTATGGCTACACCTTC.

The CDR3 nucleotides are TGTGCCAGCAGTTTAAGAACCCAGATTGAAGCTTTCTTT. It yields the protein CASSLRTQIEAFF. The chain joins TRBV12-3 or TRBV12-4 to TRBJ1-1; D unresolved. The germline V and J ends were trimmed by 2 bases and 7 bases, with 11 bases remaining between them. This CDR3 has 13 amino acids.